A single sample gave rise to the 27 T cell receptor beta chains below, sequenced in a study of T cell responses to AZD1222 COVID-19 vaccine. TCRdb keeps only in-frame clones here, not all; method: immunoSEQ multiplex PCR. The table records tens of thousands of clones, 70% to 90% of them present only once. The sequencing here drew on peripheral blood, taken on day 0 of AZD1222 vaccination. The receptors were sampled from an adult in good health.

The chain employs TRBV15 and TRBJ2-6, with 9 bases aligning to TRBD1. The CDR3 consists of 21 residues. Germline CDR1 LNHNV, CDR2 YYDKDF (reference sequence). With V trimmed by 1 base and J by 0 bases, 13 bases remained unmatched. CDR3 DNA: TGTGCCACCAGCAGAGGTCGGGACAGGGAAATGGACCTCTCTGGGGCCAACGTCCTGACTTTC. This encodes CATSRGRDREMDLSGANVLTF.

The chain joins TRBV7-9 to TRBJ1-1; the D is unclear. Trimming took 5 bases from V and 1 from J, leaving 5 bases between them. This CDR3 comprises 12 residues. Germline values: CDR1 SEHNR, CDR2 FQNEAQ (reference sequence). In DNA form, the CDR3 reads TGTGCCAGCAGCCCCCCGAACACTGAAGCTTTCTTT. Its protein product is CASSPPNTEAFF. Based on the CDR3 plus reference TRBV7-9 and TRBJ1-1, the full variable domain is DTGVSQNPRHKITKRGQNVTFRCDPISEHNRLYWYRQTLGQGPEFLTYFQNEAQLEKSRLLSDRFSAERPKGSFSTLEIQRTEQGDSAMYLCASSPPNTEAFFGQGTRLTVV.

This clone is medium-sized. This chain links TRBV19 with TRBJ2-7, with D possibly TRBD2 on 5 matching bases. CDR1 and CDR2 from the germline V gene are LNHDA and SQIVND (reference sequence). Trimming stripped 3 bases from V and 3 bases from J, with 15 bases between. This CDR3 contains 15 residues. The CDR3 loop is CASSISPAELYEQYF. For the CDR3, the DNA is TGTGCCAGTAGTATCTCCCCAGCGGAGCTCTACGAGCAGTACTTC.

V is TRBV7-8 and J is TRBJ2-7; TRBD1 agrees at 10 bases. The CDR3 runs to 18 residues. Trimming at V came to 1 base and at J to 2 bases, leaving 11 bases not matched to a gene. From germline, CDR1 is SGHVS and CDR2 FQNEAQ. The CDR3 reads CASSLEGQGRYSTYEQYF. The CDR3 nucleotides read TGTGCCAGCAGCTTAGAGGGACAGGGGAGGTATTCGACCTACGAGCAGTACTTC. Variable domain in full (rest from reference TRBV7-8 and TRBJ2-7): GAGVSQSPRYKVAKRGQDVALRCDPISGHVSLFWYQQALGQGPEFLTYFQNEAQLDKSGLPSDRFFAERPEGSVSTLKIQRTQQEDSAVYLCASSLEGQGRYSTYEQYFGPGTRLTVT.

The CDR3 here is CASSRASNYGYTF. As DNA, the CDR3 is TGTGCCAGCAGCAGGGCTTCTAACTATGGCTACACCTTC. The rearrangement joins TRBV6-5 to TRBJ1-2, with TRBD1 as a possible D gene (5 bases). Germline CDR1 reads MNHEY; CDR2 reads SVGAGI. The CDR3 is 13 residues long. Trimming removed 6 bases at V and 0 bases at J, with 8 bases between.

The CDR3 coding sequence is TGTGCCAGCTCCCGATCGGGACAAACAACCTACAATGAGCAGTTCTTC. Protein sequence: CASSRSGQTTYNEQFF. The V gene is TRBV9, the J gene TRBJ2-1; maybe TRBD1 (6 bases). CDR1 is SGDLS and CDR2 is YYNGEE in the germline V gene. The CDR3 has 16 amino acids. Trimming took off 7 bases at V and 2 bases at J, with 19 bases between the two ends. The variable domain in full, completed from reference TRBV9 and TRBJ2-1, reads DSGVTQTPKHLITATGQRVTLRCSPRSGDLSVYWYQQSLDQGLQFLIQYYNGEERAKGNILERFSAQQFPDLHSELNLSSLELGDSALYFCASSRSGQTTYNEQFFGPGTRLTVL.

The table lists this clone with a few counts. V gene TRBV11-2 combines with J gene TRBJ1-3, with no clear D. This CDR3 region has 11 residues. Germline CDR1 and CDR2: SGHAT and FQNNGV. Between the trimmed V and J ends, which lost 3 bases and 8 bases, there was a span of 5 bases. The CDR3 sequence: CASSFWDTIYF. The DNA for the CDR3 is TGTGCCAGCAGCTTCTGGGACACCATATATTTT.

V and J are TRBV6-5 and TRBJ1-3; D remains unclear. The length of the CDR3 is 16 residues. Germline V gene data show CDR1 as MNHEY and CDR2 as SVGAGI. The V gene lost 0 bases and the J gene lost 4 bases, with 13 bases spanning the gap. CDR3 nucleotide sequence: TGTGCCAGCAGTTACTCGAGTTGGCGGCGGGGAAACACCATATATTTT. This codes for CASSYSSWRRGNTIYF.

This chain links TRBV4-1 with TRBJ1-2; 7 bases align to TRBD1. The V gene's germline CDR1 is MGHRA and CDR2 YSYEKL. V was pared by 0 bases and J by 1 base, with 8 bases of the junction left unmatched. The CDR3 sequence is 17 residues long. CDR3 sequence: CASSQDPRGQRNYGYTF. CDR3 DNA: TGCGCCAGCAGCCAAGATCCCCGGGGACAGCGTAACTATGGCTACACCTTC.

The chain carries TRBV19 and TRBJ1-5, with 7 bases identical to TRBD1. Germline V gene lookup returns CDR1 LNHDA and CDR2 SQIVND (reference sequence). CDR3 size: 11 residues. The CDR3, as DNA: TGTGGGACAGGATCAGGACAGCCCCAGCATTTT. Translated: CGTGSGQPQHF.

The chain combines TRBV7-8 with TRBJ2-3; D not certain. V lost 5 bases to trimming and J lost 3 bases, with 6 bases between them. Germline V gene data show CDR1 as SGHVS and CDR2 as FQNEAQ. The CDR3 is made up of 12 amino acids. CDR3 in DNA: TGTGCCAGCAGCCATGGAACAGATACGCAGTATTTT. This sequence encodes CASSHGTDTQYF. The full variable domain, its missing parts supplied by reference TRBV7-8 and TRBJ2-3, is GAGVSQSPRYKVAKRGQDVALRCDPISGHVSLFWYQQALGQGPEFLTYFQNEAQLDKSGLPSDRFFAERPEGSVSTLKIQRTQQEDSAVYLCASSHGTDTQYFGPGTRLTVL.

The chain combines TRBV3-1 (or the pseudogene TRBV3-2) with TRBJ1-2; 10 positions agree with TRBD1. Germline CDR1 reads LGHDT; CDR2 reads YNNKEL (reference sequence). Trimming took 4 bases from V and 5 from J; bases not matched to a gene: 7. The CDR3 runs to 15 residues. CDR3 DNA sequence: TGTGCCAGCAGCCGTCCCGGGACAGGGGTGTATGGCTACACCTTC. This encodes CASSRPGTGVYGYTF.

V is TRBV3-1 (or the pseudogene TRBV3-2) and J is TRBJ1-5; D call uncertain. CDR1 and CDR2 (germline): LGHDT, YNNKEL (reference sequence). This CDR3 comprises 15 residues. Trimming took 0 bases from V and 2 from J, leaving 8 bases between them. Here the CDR3 reads CASSQDGGGNQPQHF. The CDR3 DNA reads as TGTGCCAGCAGCCAAGATGGCGGGGGCAATCAGCCCCAGCATTTT.

This clone showed up just once. The chain links TRBV28 to TRBJ2-7; unclear D gene. Trimming took off 3 bases at V and 9 bases at J, with 9 bases between the two ends. The CDR3 contains 11 residues. Germline loops: CDR1 MDHEN, CDR2 SYDVKM. CDR3 residues: CASSLIGPQYF. In DNA, the CDR3 is TGTGCCAGCAGTTTGATCGGCCCGCAGTACTTC.

This chain connects TRBV4-2 to TRBJ1-3; D not resolved. This CDR3 is built from 16 residues. The germline gives CDR1 LGHNA, CDR2 YNFKEQ. The ends were cut back, 0 bases at V and 0 bases at J, with 9 bases in the middle. The CDR3 reads CASSQEWSSSGNTIYF. CDR3 coding DNA: TGTGCCAGCAGCCAAGAGTGGAGTAGCTCTGGAAACACCATATATTTT.

J is TRBJ1-2 and V is TRBV3-1 (or the pseudogene TRBV3-2); TRBD1 aligns across 7 bases. The V gene's germline CDR1 is LGHDT and CDR2 YNNKEL (reference sequence). Trimming took 6 bases from V and 6 from J; bases not matched to a gene: 7. There are 13 residues in the CDR3. The CDR3 DNA follows: TGTGCCAGCAGTCGAGGGGGCGCGGATGGCTACACCTTC. The encoded protein is CASSRGGADGYTF.

The chain uses TRBV6-5 and TRBJ2-5, with 7 bases matching TRBD2. The CDR3 has 10 amino acids. The germline V gene has CDR1 MNHEY and CDR2 SVGAGI. V lost 11 bases, J lost 5 bases, and 2 bases stayed unmatched. The chain's CDR3 is CAGLGETQYF. CDR3 DNA sequence: TGTGCCGGACTAGGTGAGACCCAGTACTTC.

The genes are TRBV30 and TRBJ2-2; D gene unclear. CDR3 length: 13 residues. Trimming removed 0 bases at V and 6 bases at J, with 8 bases between. Looked up from germline, CDR1 is GTSNPN and CDR2 is SVGIG (reference sequence). Here the CDR3 DNA reads TGTGCCTGGAGTGTACGTATAGCCGGGGAGCTGTTTTTT. This codes for CAWSVRIAGELFF. The full variable domain, rest sourced from reference TRBV30 and TRBJ2-2, is SQTIHQWPATLVQPVGSPLSLECTVEGTSNPNLYWYRQAAGRGLQLLFYSVGIGQISSEVPQNLSASRPQDRQFILSSKKLLLSDSGFYLCAWSVRIAGELFFGEGSRLTVL.

CDR3 in amino acids: CASGQFMNTEAFF. For the CDR3, the DNA is TGTGCCAGCGGACAGTTCATGAACACTGAAGCTTTCTTT. The chain recombines TRBV28 with TRBJ1-1, with a tentative D call TRBD1 (6 bases). Germline CDR1 reads MDHEN; CDR2 reads SYDVKM. Trimming pared 8 bases from V and 0 bases from J, leaving 10 bases between. The CDR3 is made up of 13 amino acids.

The rearrangement uses TRBV7-9 and TRBJ2-7; 7 bases fit TRBD1. Germline V gene lookup returns CDR1 SEHNR and CDR2 FQNEAQ (reference sequence). There are 12 residues in the CDR3. The V segment lost 5 bases and the J segment 6 bases; nucleotides outside the gene matches: 4. This CDR3 reads CASSRDRVEQYF. CDR3 coding DNA: TGTGCCAGCAGCCGAGACAGGGTCGAGCAGTACTTC.

The chain links TRBV4-2 to TRBJ1-5; D perhaps matches TRBD1 (5 bases). The CDR3 covers 16 residues. Trimming pared 0 bases from V and 6 bases from J, leaving 15 bases between. The germline gives CDR1 LGHNA, CDR2 YNFKEQ. CDR3 residues: CASSQDRAGGRQPQHF. The CDR3 DNA follows: TGTGCCAGCAGCCAAGATAGGGCCGGGGGTCGTCAGCCCCAGCATTTT.

The gene calls are TRBV7-3 and TRBJ2-5; D remains unclear. This CDR3 region has 14 residues. The germline CDR1 and CDR2 sequences are SGHTA and FQGTGA. V was shortened by 3 bases and J by 5 bases, with 13 bases between the two germline ends. The CDR3 reads CASSFAGPRETQYF. The CDR3 bases are TGTGCCAGCAGCTTCGCAGGCCCAAGGGAGACCCAGTACTTC.

This chain uses TRBV28 with TRBJ1-5; 7 bases line up with TRBD1. V shed 10 bases and J 7 bases; nucleotides not matched to a gene: 13. Germline CDR1 and CDR2: MDHEN and SYDVKM. This CDR3 comprises 14 residues. The CDR3: CATKYRTGDQPQHF. The DNA for the CDR3 is TGTGCCACCAAATATCGGACAGGTGACCAGCCCCAGCATTTT.

V and J are TRBV12-3 or TRBV12-4 and TRBJ2-1; no firm D call. The CDR3 has 13 residues. Trimming pared 5 bases from V and 3 bases from J, leaving 8 bases between. CDR3 sequence reads: CASSPGRYNEQFF. DNA for the CDR3: TGTGCCAGCAGTCCCGGTCGCTACAATGAGCAGTTCTTC.

This chain links TRBV7-9 with TRBJ2-7; 9 nucleotides align to TRBD2. The CDR3 has 15 amino acids. J gave up 0 bases and V 6 bases, and 6 bases lay outside the gene matches. Germline CDR1 SEHNR, CDR2 FQNEAQ (reference sequence). DNA of the CDR3: TGTGCCAGCAGTTTTAGCGGGAGAGGCTCCTACGAGCAGTACTTC. The encoded protein is CASSFSGRGSYEQYF.

The chain is built from TRBV12-5 and TRBJ2-1, with 16 bases matching TRBD2. Trimming at V came to 7 bases and at J to 7 bases, leaving 7 bases not matched to a gene. The CDR3 runs 16 residues. The germline V gene encodes CDR1 LGHNT and CDR2 FRNRAP. In DNA form, the CDR3 reads TGTGCTAGTGCCACGGGACTAGCGGGAGGGGGGAATGAGCAGTTCTTC. This codes for CASATGLAGGGNEQFF.

The chain joins TRBV27 to TRBJ1-1; D possibly corresponds to TRBD1 (5 bases). The V and J ends lost 3 bases and 5 bases respectively, with 13 bases between them. Germline values: CDR1 MNHEY, CDR2 SMNVEV (reference sequence). CDR3 size: 14 residues. The CDR3 loop reads CASSFSPEGTEAFF. CDR3 nucleotide sequence: TGTGCCAGCAGTTTTAGCCCTGAGGGGACTGAAGCTTTCTTT.